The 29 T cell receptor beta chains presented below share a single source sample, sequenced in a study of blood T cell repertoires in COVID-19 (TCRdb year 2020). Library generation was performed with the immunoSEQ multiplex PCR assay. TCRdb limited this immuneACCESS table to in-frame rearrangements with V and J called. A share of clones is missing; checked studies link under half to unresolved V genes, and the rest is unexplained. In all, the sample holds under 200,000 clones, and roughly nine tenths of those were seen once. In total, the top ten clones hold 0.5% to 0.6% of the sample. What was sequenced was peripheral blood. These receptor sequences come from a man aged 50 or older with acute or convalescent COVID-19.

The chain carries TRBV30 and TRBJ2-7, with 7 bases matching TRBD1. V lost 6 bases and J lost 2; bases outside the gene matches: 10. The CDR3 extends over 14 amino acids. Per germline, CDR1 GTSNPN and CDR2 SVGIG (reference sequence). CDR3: CACGLPDRPYEQYF. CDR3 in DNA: TGTGCCTGTGGCCTCCCGGACAGGCCCTACGAGCAGTACTTC.

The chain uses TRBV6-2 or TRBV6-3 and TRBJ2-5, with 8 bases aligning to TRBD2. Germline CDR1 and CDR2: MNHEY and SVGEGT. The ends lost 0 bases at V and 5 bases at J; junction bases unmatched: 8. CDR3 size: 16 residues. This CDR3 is CASSYSGGGGLETQYF. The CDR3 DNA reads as TGTGCCAGCAGTTACTCGGGTGGCGGGGGGTTGGAGACCCAGTACTTC.

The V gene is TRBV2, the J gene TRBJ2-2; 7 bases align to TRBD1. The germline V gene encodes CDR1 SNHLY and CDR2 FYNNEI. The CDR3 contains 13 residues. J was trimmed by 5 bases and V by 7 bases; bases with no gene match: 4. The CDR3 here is CASTLQGTGELFF. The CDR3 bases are TGTGCCAGCACCCTACAGGGGACCGGGGAGCTGTTTTTT.

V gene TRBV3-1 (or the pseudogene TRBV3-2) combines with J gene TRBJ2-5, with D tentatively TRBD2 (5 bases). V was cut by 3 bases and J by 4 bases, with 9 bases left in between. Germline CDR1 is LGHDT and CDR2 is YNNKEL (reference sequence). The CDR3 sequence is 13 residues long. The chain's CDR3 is CASSHAGRETQYF. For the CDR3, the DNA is TGTGCCAGCAGCCATGCGGGTCGAGAGACCCAGTACTTC.

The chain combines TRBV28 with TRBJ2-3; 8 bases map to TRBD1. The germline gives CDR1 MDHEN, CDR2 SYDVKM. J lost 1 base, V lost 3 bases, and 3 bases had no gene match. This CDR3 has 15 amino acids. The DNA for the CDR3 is TGTGCCAGCAGTTTTTTGGACAGGGGCACAGATACGCAGTATTTT. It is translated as CASSFLDRGTDTQYF. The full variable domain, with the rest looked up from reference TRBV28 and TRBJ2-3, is DVKVTQSSRYLVKRTGEKVFLECVQDMDHENMFWYRQDPGLGLRLIYFSYDVKMKEKGDIPEGYSVSREKKERFSLILESASTNQTSMYLCASSFLDRGTDTQYFGPGTRLTVL.

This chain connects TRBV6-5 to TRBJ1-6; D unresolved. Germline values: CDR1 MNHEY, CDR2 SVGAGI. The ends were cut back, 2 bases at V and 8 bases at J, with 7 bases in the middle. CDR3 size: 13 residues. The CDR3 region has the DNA TGTGCCAGCAGTTACGTGAGAGATTCACCCCTCCACTTT. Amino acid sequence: CASSYVRDSPLHF.

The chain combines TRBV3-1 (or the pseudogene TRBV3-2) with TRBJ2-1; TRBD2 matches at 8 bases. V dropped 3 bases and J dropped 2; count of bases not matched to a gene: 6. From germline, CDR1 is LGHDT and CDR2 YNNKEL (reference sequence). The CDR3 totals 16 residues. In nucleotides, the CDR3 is TGTGCCAGCAGCCACCGGGGGGGGGAGCCCTACAATGAGCAGTTCTTC. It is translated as CASSHRGGEPYNEQFF.

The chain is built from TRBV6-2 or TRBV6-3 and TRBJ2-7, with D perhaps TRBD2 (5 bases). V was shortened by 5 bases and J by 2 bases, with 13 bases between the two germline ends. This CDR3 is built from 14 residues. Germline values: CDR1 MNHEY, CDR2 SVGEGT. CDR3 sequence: CASSVEGYAYEQYF. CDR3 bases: TGTGCCAGCAGTGTAGAGGGTTACGCCTACGAGCAGTACTTC.

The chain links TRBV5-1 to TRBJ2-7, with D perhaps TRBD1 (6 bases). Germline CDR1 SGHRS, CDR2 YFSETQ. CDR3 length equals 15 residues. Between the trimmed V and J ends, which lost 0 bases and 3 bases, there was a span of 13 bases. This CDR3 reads CASSLVAGAIYEQYV. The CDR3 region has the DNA TGCGCCAGCAGCTTGGTGGCAGGGGCGATCTACGAGCAGTACGTC.

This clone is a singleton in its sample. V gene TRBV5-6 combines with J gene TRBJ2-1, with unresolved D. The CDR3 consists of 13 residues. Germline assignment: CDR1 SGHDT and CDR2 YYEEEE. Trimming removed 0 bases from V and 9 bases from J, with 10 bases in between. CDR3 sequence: CASSLEPPSEQFF. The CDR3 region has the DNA TGTGCCAGCAGCTTGGAGCCCCCTAGTGAGCAGTTCTTC. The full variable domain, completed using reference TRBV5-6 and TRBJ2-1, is DAGVTQSPTHLIKTRGQQVTLRCSPKSGHDTVSWYQQALGQGPQFIFQYYEEEERQRGNFPDRFSGHQFPNYSSELNVNALLLGDSALYLCASSLEPPSEQFFGPGTRLTVL.

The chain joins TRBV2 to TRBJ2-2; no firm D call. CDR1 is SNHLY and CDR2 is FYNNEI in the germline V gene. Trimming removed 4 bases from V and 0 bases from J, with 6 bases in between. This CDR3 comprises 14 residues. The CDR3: CASSGAANTGELFF. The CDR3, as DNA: TGTGCCAGCAGTGGGGCAGCGAACACCGGGGAGCTGTTTTTT.

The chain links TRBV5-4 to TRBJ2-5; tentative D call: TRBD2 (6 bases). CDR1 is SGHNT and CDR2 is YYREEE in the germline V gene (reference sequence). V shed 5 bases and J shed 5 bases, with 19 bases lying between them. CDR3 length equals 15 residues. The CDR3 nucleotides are TGTGCCAGCAGGGCGGGGACCCACCAAGGGGAGACCCAGTACTTC. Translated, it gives CASRAGTHQGETQYF.

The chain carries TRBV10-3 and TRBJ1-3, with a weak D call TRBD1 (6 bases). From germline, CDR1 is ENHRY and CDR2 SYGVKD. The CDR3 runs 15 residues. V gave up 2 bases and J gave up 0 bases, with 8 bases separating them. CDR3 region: CAISEGGNSGNTIYF. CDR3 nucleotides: TGTGCCATCAGTGAGGGGGGCAACTCTGGAAACACCATATATTTT.

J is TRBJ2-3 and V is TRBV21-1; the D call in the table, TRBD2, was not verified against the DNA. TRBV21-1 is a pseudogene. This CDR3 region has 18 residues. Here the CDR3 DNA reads TGTGCCAGCAGCAAAGGGGCTAGCGGGGGTGCTAGCACAGATACGCAGTATTTT. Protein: CASSKGASGGASTDTQYF.

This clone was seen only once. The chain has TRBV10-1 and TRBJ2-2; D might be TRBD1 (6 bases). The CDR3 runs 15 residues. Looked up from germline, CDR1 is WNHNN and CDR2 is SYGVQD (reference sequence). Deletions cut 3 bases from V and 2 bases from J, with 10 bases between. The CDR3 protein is CASSDPGANTGELFF. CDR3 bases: TGCGCCAGCAGTGACCCAGGGGCAAACACCGGGGAGCTGTTTTTT.

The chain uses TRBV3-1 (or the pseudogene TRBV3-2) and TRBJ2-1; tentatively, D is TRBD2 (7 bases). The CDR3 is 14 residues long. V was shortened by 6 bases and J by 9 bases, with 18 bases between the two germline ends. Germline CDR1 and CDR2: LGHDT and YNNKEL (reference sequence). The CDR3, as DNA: TGTGCCAGCAGGTCTAGCGGAGGAGGGGGTGAGCAGTTCTTC. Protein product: CASRSSGGGGEQFF.

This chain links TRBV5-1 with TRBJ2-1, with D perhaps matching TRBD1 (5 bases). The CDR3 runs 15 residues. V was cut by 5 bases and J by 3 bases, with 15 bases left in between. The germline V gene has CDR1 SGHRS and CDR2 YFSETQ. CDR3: CASREQGRSYNEQFF. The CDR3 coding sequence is TGCGCCAGCAGGGAGCAGGGTAGAAGCTACAATGAGCAGTTCTTC.

The CDR3 reads CASSMGGPIYEQYF. As DNA, the CDR3 is TGTGCCAGTAGTATGGGGGGGCCGATCTACGAGCAGTACTTC. The chain combines TRBV19 with TRBJ2-7; the D gene is possibly TRBD2 (7 bases). Trimming removed 3 bases at V and 3 bases at J, with 12 bases between. Germline V gene sequence: CDR1 LNHDA, CDR2 SQIVND (reference sequence). This CDR3 has 14 amino acids.

CDR3 bases: TGTGCCATCAGTGAGAACAGGGGGAACACCGGGGAGCTGTTTTTT. It specifies CAISENRGNTGELFF. V is TRBV10-3 and J is TRBJ2-2; TRBD1 matches 7 bases. CDR1 is ENHRY and CDR2 is SYGVKD in the germline V gene. The CDR3 is 15 amino acids. After removal of 2 bases from V and 1 base from J, the junction contained 1 base not matched to a gene.

CDR3 nucleotide sequence: TGCAGTGCTAGTGGGCCCTCGAACACTGAAGCTTTCTTT. It codes for CSASGPSNTEAFF. The chain carries TRBV20-1 and TRBJ1-1; D is unresolved. The CDR3 consists of 13 residues. Germline CDR1 reads DFQATT; CDR2 reads SNEGSKA (reference sequence). V was pared by 3 bases and J by 1 base, with 9 bases between.

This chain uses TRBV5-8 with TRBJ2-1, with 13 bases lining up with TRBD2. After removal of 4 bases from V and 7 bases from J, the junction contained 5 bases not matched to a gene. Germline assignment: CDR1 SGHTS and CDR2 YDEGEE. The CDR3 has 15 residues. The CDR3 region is CASSVRTSGSNEQFF. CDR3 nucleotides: TGTGCCAGCAGCGTCAGGACTAGCGGGAGTAATGAGCAGTTCTTC.

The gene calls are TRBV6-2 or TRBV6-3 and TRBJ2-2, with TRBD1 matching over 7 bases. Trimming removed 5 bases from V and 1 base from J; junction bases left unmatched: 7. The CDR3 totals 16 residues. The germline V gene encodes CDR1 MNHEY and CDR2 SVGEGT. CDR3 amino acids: CASSPSRTGNTGELFF. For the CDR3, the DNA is TGTGCCAGCAGTCCCTCTAGGACAGGGAACACCGGGGAGCTGTTTTTT.

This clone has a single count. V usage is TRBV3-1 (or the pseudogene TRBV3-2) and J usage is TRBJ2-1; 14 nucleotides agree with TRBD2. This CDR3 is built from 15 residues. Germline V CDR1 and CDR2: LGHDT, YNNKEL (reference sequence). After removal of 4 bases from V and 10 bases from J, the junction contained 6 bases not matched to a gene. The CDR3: CASSLTSGRAGEQFF. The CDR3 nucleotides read TGTGCCAGCAGCCTGACTAGCGGGAGGGCCGGGGAGCAGTTCTTC.

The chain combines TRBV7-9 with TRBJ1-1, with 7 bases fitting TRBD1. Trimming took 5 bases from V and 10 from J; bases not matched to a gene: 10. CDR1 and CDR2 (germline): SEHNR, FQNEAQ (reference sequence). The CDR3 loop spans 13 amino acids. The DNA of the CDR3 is TGTGCCAGCAGCATTGACGAGGGGGCTGGAGCTTTCTTT. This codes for CASSIDEGAGAFF.

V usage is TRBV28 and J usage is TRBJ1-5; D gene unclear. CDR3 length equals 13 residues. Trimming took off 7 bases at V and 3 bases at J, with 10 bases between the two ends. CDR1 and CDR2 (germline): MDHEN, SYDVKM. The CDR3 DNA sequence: TGTGCCAGCACAAACAGTTACAATCAGCCCCAGCATTTT. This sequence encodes CASTNSYNQPQHF.

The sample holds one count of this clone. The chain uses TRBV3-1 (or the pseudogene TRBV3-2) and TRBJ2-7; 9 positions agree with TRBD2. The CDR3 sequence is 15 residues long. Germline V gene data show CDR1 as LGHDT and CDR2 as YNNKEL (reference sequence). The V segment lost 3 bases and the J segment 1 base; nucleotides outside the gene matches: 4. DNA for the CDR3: TGTGCCAGCAGCCACTTCCTAGCGGGGTCCTACGAGCAGTACTTC. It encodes CASSHFLAGSYEQYF.

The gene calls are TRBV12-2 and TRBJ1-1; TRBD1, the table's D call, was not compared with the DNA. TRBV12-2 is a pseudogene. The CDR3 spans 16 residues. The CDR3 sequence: CASRLAYQVKNTEAFF. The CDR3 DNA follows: TGTGCAAGTCGCTTAGCCTATCAGGTGAAGAACACTGAAGCTTTCTTT.

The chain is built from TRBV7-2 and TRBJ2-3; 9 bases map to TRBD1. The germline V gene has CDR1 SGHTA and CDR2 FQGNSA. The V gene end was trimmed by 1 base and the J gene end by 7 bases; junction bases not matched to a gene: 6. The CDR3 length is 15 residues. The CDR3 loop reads CASSLGAGQGYTQYF. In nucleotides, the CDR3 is TGTGCCAGCAGCTTAGGCGCGGGACAGGGTTATACGCAGTATTTT.

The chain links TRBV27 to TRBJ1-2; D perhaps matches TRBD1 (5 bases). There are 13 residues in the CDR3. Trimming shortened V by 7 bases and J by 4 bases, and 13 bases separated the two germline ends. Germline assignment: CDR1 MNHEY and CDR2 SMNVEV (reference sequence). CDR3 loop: CASTLRAGYGYTF. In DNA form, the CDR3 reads TGTGCCAGCACCCTCAGGGCAGGCTATGGCTACACCTTC.